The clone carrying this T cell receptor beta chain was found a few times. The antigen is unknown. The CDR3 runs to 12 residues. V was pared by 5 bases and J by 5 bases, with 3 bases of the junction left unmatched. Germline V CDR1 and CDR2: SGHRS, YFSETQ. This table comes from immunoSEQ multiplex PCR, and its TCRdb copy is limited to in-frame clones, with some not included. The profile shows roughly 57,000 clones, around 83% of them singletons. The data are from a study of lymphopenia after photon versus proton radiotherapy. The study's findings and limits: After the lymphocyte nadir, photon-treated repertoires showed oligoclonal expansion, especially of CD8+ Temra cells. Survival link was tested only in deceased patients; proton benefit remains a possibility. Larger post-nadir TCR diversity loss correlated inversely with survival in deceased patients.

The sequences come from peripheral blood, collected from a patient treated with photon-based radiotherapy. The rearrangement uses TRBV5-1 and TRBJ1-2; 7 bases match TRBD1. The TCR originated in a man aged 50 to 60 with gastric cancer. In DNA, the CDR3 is TGCGCCAGCAGTCAACAGGGGTATGGCTACACCTTC. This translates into CASSQQGYGYTF. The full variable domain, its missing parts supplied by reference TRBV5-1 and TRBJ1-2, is KAGVTQTPRYLIKTRGQQVTLSCSPISGHRSVSWYQQTPGQGLQFLFEYFSETQRNKGNFPGRFSGRQFSNSRSEMNVSTLELGDSALYLCASSQQGYGYTFGSGTRLTVV.